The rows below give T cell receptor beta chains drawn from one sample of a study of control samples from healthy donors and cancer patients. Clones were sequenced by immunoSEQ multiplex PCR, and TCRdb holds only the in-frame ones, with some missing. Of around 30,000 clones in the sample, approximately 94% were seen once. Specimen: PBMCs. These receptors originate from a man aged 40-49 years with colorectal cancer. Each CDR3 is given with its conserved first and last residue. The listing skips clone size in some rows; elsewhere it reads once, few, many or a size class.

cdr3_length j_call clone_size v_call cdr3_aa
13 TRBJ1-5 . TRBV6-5 CASSYDIGEPQHF
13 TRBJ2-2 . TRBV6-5 CASSYIEAGELFF
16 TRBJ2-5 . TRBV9 CASSPGTSVASETQYF
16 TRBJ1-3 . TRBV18 CASSYEAGTFGNTIYF
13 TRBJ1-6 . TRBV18 CASSQQGDSPLHF
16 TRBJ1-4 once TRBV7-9 CASSFSTPTGREKLFF
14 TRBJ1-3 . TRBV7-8 CASSLAVQGNTIYF
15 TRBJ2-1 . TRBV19 CASRGWVRKNNEQFF
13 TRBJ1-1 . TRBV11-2 CASSLDKGLSAFF
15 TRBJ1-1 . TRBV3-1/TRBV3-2 CASSQEDRMNTEAFF
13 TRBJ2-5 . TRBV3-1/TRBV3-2 CASSLRGGQTQYF
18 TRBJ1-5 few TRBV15 CATALGTASLRGNQPQHF
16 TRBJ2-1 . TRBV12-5 CASGFGIIGSYNEQFF
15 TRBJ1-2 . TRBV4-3 CASSQEVSGNYGYTF
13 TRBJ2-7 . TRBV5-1 CASSITGFAEQYF
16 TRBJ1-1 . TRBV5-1 CASSYTPGTGNTEAFF
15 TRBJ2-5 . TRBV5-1 CASSLEAGAQETQYF
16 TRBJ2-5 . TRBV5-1 CASSDSGGPTQETQYF
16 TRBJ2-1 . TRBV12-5 CASAPGAGGANNEQFF
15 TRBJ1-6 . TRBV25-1 CASSEPTGRASPLHF
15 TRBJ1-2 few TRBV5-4 CASSQTTGWNYGYTF
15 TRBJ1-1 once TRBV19 CASSWTSPGLAEAFF
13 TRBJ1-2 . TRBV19 CASHTRGNYGYTF
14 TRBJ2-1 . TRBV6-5 CASSPGTGSNEQFF
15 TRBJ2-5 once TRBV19 CASSIRAGTQETQYF
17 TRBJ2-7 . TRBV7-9 CASSLDWGGPSSYEQYF
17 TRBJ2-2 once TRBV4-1 CASSQEANRVSTGELFF
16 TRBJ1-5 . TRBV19 CASSILTGYSNQPQHF
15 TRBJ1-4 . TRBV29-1 CSVGARGPANEKLFF
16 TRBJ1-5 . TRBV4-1 CASSPSSRGSNQPQHF
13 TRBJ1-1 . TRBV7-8 CASSSDRSTEAFF
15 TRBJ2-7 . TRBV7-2 CASSAWTLSPYEQYF
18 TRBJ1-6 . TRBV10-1 CASSVRGPHSSYNSPLHF
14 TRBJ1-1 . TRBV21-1 CASSKVFSRDEAFF
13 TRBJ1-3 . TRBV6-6 CASTPPAGNTIYF